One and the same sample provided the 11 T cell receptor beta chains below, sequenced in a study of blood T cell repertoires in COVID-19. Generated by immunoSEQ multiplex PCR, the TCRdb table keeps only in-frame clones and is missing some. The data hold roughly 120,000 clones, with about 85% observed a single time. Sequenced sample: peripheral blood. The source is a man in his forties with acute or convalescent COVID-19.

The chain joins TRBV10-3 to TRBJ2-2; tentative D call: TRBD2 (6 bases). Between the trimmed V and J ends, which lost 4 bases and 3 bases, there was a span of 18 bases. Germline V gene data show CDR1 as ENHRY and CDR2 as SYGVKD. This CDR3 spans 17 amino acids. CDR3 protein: CAISGGPRDLYTGELFF. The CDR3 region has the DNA TGTGCCATCAGTGGAGGGCCCCGGGACTTATACACCGGGGAGCTGTTTTTT.

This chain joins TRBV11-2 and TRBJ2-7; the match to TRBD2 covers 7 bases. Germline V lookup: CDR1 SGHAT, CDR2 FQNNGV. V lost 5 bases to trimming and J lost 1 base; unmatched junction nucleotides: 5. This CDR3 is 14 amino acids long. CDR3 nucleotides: TGTGCCAGCAGCCTTGGGGGGGGTTCCTACGAGCAGTACTTC. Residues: CASSLGGGSYEQYF.

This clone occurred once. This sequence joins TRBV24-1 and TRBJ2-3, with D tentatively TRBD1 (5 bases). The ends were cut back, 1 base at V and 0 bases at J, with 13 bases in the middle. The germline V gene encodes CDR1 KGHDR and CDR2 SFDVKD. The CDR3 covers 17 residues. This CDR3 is CATSDFRGGTSTDTQYF. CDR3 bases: TGTGCCACCAGTGATTTTAGGGGTGGAACTAGCACAGATACGCAGTATTTT.

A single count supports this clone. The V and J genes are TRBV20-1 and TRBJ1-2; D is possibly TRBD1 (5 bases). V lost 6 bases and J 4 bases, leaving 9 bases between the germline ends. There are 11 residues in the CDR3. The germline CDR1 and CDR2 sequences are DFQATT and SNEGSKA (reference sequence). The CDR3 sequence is CSAPGPYGYTF. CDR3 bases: TGCAGTGCGCCAGGGCCCTATGGCTACACCTTC.

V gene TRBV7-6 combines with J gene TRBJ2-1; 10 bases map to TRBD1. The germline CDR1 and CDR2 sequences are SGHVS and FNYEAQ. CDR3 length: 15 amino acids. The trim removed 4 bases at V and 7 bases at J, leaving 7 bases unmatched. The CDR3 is CASSSRDRGSNEQFF. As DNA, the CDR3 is TGTGCCAGCAGCTCCCGGGACAGGGGTTCGAATGAGCAGTTCTTC.

CDR3 protein: CASSLRPDRVEQFF. The CDR3, as DNA: TGCGCCAGCAGCCTACGTCCGGACAGGGTTGAGCAGTTCTTC. The chain has TRBV5-1 and TRBJ2-1; TRBD1 matches at 8 bases. From germline, CDR1 is SGHRS and CDR2 YFSETQ. V shed 4 bases and J 9 bases; nucleotides not matched to a gene: 9. The CDR3 sequence is 14 residues long. The variable domain in full, with the rest retrieved from reference TRBV5-1 and TRBJ2-1, is KAGVTQTPRYLIKTRGQQVTLSCSPISGHRSVSWYQQTPGQGLQFLFEYFSETQRNKGNFPGRFSGRQFSNSRSEMNVSTLELGDSALYLCASSLRPDRVEQFFGPGTRLTVL.

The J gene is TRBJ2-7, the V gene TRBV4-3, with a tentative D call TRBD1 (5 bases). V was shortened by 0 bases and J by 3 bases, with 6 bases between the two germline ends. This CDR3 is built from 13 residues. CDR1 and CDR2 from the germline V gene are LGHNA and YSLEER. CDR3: CASSQDRGYEQYF. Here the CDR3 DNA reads TGCGCCAGCAGCCAAGATAGGGGCTACGAGCAGTACTTC.

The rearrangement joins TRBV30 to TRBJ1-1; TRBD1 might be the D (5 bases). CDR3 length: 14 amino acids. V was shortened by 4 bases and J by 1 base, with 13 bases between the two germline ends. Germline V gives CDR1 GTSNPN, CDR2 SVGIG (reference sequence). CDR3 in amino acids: CAWNHRQKNTEAFF. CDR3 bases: TGTGCCTGGAATCACAGACAGAAGAACACTGAAGCTTTCTTT. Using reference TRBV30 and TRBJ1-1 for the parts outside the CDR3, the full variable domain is SQTIHQWPATLVQPVGSPLSLECTVEGTSNPNLYWYRQAAGRGLQLLFYSVGIGQISSEVPQNLSASRPQDRQFILSSKKLLLSDSGFYLCAWNHRQKNTEAFFGQGTRLTVV.

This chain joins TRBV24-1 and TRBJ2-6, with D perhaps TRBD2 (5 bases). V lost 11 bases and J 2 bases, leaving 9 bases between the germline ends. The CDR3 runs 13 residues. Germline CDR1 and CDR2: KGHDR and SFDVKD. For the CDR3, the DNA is TGTGCCATCGCCGGGGCTGGGGCCAACGTCCTGACTTTC. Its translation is CAIAGAGANVLTF.

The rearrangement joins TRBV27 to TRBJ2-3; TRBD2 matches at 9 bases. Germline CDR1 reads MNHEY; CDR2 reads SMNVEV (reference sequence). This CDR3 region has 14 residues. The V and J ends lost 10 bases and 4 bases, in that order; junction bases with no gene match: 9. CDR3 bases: TGTGCCACCGCGATCGCGGGGGGGGCAGATACGCAGTATTTT. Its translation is CATAIAGGADTQYF.

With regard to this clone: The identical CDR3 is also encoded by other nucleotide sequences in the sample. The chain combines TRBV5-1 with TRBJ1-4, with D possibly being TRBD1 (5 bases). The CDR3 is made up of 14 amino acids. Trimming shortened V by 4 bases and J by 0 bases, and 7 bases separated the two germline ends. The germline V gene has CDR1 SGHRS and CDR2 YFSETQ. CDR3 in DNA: TGCGCCAGCAGCCCGACAGCAACTAATGAAAAACTGTTTTTT. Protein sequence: CASSPTATNEKLFF.